The rows below give T cell receptor beta chains drawn from one sample of a study of cytomegalovirus exposure and HLA in healthy donors. This table comes from immunoSEQ multiplex PCR, and its TCRdb copy is limited to in-frame clones, with some not included. The sample yields 37,000 or so clones, roughly 79% seen once. Sequencing was done on a sample of PBMCs. These receptors were taken from a woman aged 40-49 years in good health and CMV-seronegative. CDR3s include the opening cysteine and the closing phenylalanine or tryptophan. A D gene is named only where the DNA matches it firmly. Where a row states a size, it is once, few, many or the class of an expanded clone; other rows omit it.

v_call: TRBV4-3
clone_size: few
d_call: TRBD2
j_call: TRBJ2-1
cdr3_aa: CASSHERGLYNEQFF
cdr3_nt: TGCGCCAGCAGCCACGAGCGGGGGCTCTATAATGAGCAGTTCTTC

v_call: TRBV7-9
clone_size: NA
d_call: NA
j_call: TRBJ2-5
cdr3_aa: CASSLASSRETQYF
cdr3_nt: TGTGCCAGCAGCTTAGCGTCTAGCCGAGAGACCCAGTACTTC

v_call: TRBV6-1
clone_size: few
d_call: TRBD1
j_call: TRBJ2-1
cdr3_aa: CASSDAGTGVDEQFF
cdr3_nt: TGTGCCAGCAGTGACGCCGGGACAGGGGTGGATGAGCAGTTCTTC

v_call: TRBV2
clone_size: few
d_call: NA
j_call: TRBJ1-3
cdr3_aa: CASRRALSTGNTIYF
cdr3_nt: TGTGCCAGCAGAAGAGCCCTTTCGACTGGAAACACCATATATTTT

v_call: TRBV29-1
clone_size: NA
d_call: NA
j_call: TRBJ2-3
cdr3_aa: CSGSDRPTSTDTQYF
cdr3_nt: TGCAGCGGCTCCGACAGGCCGACTAGCACAGATACGCAGTATTTT

v_call: TRBV11-2
clone_size: NA
d_call: TRBD1
j_call: TRBJ1-6
cdr3_aa: CASSLVQGVVSPLHF
cdr3_nt: TGTGCCAGCAGCTTAGTACAGGGGGTGGTTTCACCCCTCCACTTT

v_call: TRBV5-1
clone_size: once
d_call: NA
j_call: TRBJ2-5
cdr3_aa: CASSLNSRGPYQETQYF
cdr3_nt: TGCGCCAGCAGCTTGAATAGCAGGGGCCCGTACCAAGAGACCCAGTACTTC

v_call: TRBV6-6
clone_size: NA
d_call: NA
j_call: TRBJ1-1
cdr3_aa: CASSYGRGNTEAFF
cdr3_nt: TGTGCCAGCAGTTACGGTAGGGGGAACACTGAAGCTTTCTTT

v_call: TRBV7-9
clone_size: NA
d_call: NA
j_call: TRBJ1-1
cdr3_aa: CASSSGIGTEAFF
cdr3_nt: TGTGCCAGCAGCAGCGGGATAGGGACTGAAGCTTTCTTT

v_call: TRBV4-2
clone_size: medium-sized
d_call: NA
j_call: TRBJ1-6
cdr3_aa: CASSLNTDSPLHF
cdr3_nt: TGTGCCAGCAGCCTCAACACCGATTCACCCCTCCACTTT

v_call: TRBV10-1
clone_size: NA
d_call: TRBD2
j_call: TRBJ2-1
cdr3_aa: CASSGSGGPRYNEQFF
cdr3_nt: TGCGCCAGCAGCGGTAGCGGGGGCCCCCGCTACAATGAGCAGTTCTTC

v_call: TRBV5-1
clone_size: NA
d_call: NA
j_call: TRBJ2-6
cdr3_aa: CASSPGNSGANVLTF
cdr3_nt: TGCGCCAGCAGCCCGGGGAACTCTGGGGCCAACGTCCTGACTTTC

v_call: TRBV5-4
clone_size: NA
d_call: TRBD1
j_call: TRBJ2-2
cdr3_aa: CASSKGGRGLAGELFF
cdr3_nt: TGTGCCAGCAGCAAAGGGGGCAGGGGGTTGGCCGGGGAGCTGTTTTTT

v_call: TRBV7-9
clone_size: NA
d_call: NA
j_call: TRBJ2-3
cdr3_aa: CASSLDRLTDTQYF
cdr3_nt: TGTGCCAGCAGCCTAGACAGATTGACAGATACGCAGTATTTT

v_call: TRBV2
clone_size: NA
d_call: NA
j_call: TRBJ1-5
cdr3_aa: CASRRDSSNQPQHF
cdr3_nt: TGTGCCAGCAGGAGGGACTCTAGCAATCAGCCCCAGCATTTT

v_call: TRBV19
clone_size: NA
d_call: TRBD1
j_call: TRBJ1-5
cdr3_aa: CASSVDRDQPQHF
cdr3_nt: TGTGCCAGTAGTGTCGACAGGGATCAGCCCCAGCATTTT

v_call: TRBV7-9
clone_size: NA
d_call: TRBD1
j_call: TRBJ1-6
cdr3_aa: CATQTGGRSPLHF
cdr3_nt: TGTGCCACCCAGACAGGGGGACGGTCACCCCTCCACTTT

v_call: TRBV7-2
clone_size: NA
d_call: NA
j_call: TRBJ2-5
cdr3_aa: CASSLAGAGETQYF
cdr3_nt: TGTGCCAGCAGCTTAGCGGGGGCAGGGGAGACCCAGTACTTC

v_call: TRBV7-9
clone_size: once
d_call: NA
j_call: TRBJ1-1
cdr3_aa: CASSSGQLNTEAFF
cdr3_nt: TGTGCCAGCAGCTCAGGACAGCTGAACACTGAAGCTTTCTTT

v_call: TRBV5-1
clone_size: NA
d_call: TRBD1
j_call: TRBJ2-5
cdr3_aa: CASSFGDRVEETQYF
cdr3_nt: TGCGCCAGCAGCTTCGGAGACAGGGTCGAAGAGACCCAGTACTTC

v_call: TRBV7-9
clone_size: NA
d_call: TRBD1
j_call: TRBJ1-6
cdr3_aa: CASSSPPGQDNSPLHF
cdr3_nt: TGTGCCAGCAGTTCCCCCCCTGGACAGGATAATTCACCCCTCCACTTT

v_call: TRBV2
clone_size: NA
d_call: TRBD1
j_call: TRBJ1-1
cdr3_aa: CASRRQGDTEAFF
cdr3_nt: TGTGCCAGCAGACGACAGGGGGACACTGAAGCTTTCTTT

v_call: TRBV7-2
clone_size: few
d_call: TRBD1
j_call: TRBJ1-4
cdr3_aa: CASSTAGQGGKLFF
cdr3_nt: TGTGCCAGCAGCACCGCGGGACAGGGAGGAAAACTGTTTTTT

v_call: TRBV5-1
clone_size: NA
d_call: TRBD1
j_call: TRBJ2-7
cdr3_aa: CASSPGTAYEQYF
cdr3_nt: TGCGCCAGCAGTCCCGGGACAGCCTACGAGCAGTACTTC

v_call: TRBV4-1
clone_size: NA
d_call: TRBD1
j_call: TRBJ1-5
cdr3_aa: CASSPTSTGRNQPQHF
cdr3_nt: TGCGCCAGCAGCCCAACATCGACAGGGCGGAATCAGCCCCAGCATTTT

v_call: TRBV6-6
clone_size: NA
d_call: NA
j_call: TRBJ1-2
cdr3_aa: CASSQLGSVNYGYTF
cdr3_nt: TGTGCCAGCAGTCAGCTCGGGTCAGTAAACTATGGCTACACCTTC

v_call: TRBV7-9
clone_size: NA
d_call: TRBD2
j_call: TRBJ2-1
cdr3_aa: CASSLSPGTSLREQFF
cdr3_nt: TGTGCCAGCAGCCTCTCACCCGGGACTAGCCTTAGAGAGCAGTTCTTC

v_call: TRBV4-3
clone_size: NA
d_call: NA
j_call: TRBJ2-3
cdr3_aa: CASSQDYVDSGYTDTQYF
cdr3_nt: TGCGCCAGCAGCCAAGATTACGTTGATAGCGGTTACACAGATACGCAGTATTTT

v_call: TRBV7-3
clone_size: once
d_call: TRBD1
j_call: TRBJ1-2
cdr3_aa: CASSPGTGEYGYTF
cdr3_nt: TGTGCCAGCAGCCCAGGGACAGGGGAATATGGCTACACCTTC